These T cell receptor beta chains were read from a single sample in a study of response to subunit inactivated influenza vaccine. A single record per CDR3 protein comes from TCRdb applying MiXCR to the RT-PCR reads. The sample holds 150,000 to 200,000 distinct CDR3 sequences, around 12% seen once. The same data also went into a second study, on T cells expressing NK-cell markers.

The sequences come from CD8+ T cells sorted from PBMCs, collected about 11 days after vaccination. The receptors shown here come from a man aged 50 to 60 who received an inactivated influenza vaccine. The CDR3 runs from the conserved cysteine through the conserved F or W. D genes are given only for firm matches. Clone size is shown for a subset of rows, as once, few, many or a class of expanded clone.

CDR3nt: TGTGCCAGCAGCCAGACCCCCGAGGGGAACTATGGCTACACCTTC; CDR3aa: CASSQTPEGNYGYTF; j_gene: TRBJ1-2; v_gene: TRBV12-3/TRBV12-4; d_gene: .; abundance: .
CDR3nt: TGTGCCAGCAGCTTTCAAGGTCGGGAGACCCAGTACTTC; CDR3aa: CASSFQGRETQYF; j_gene: TRBJ2-5; v_gene: TRBV7-9; d_gene: .; abundance: many
CDR3nt: TGTGCCAGCAGCCCCGAACCCCCGGGACTAGTGAATGAGCAGTTCTTC; CDR3aa: CASSPEPPGLVNEQFF; j_gene: TRBJ2-1; v_gene: TRBV7-7; d_gene: TRBD2; abundance: .
CDR3nt: TGTGCCAGCAGCTTGGGTCCCGAGGCGTATGGCTACACCTTC; CDR3aa: CASSLGPEAYGYTF; j_gene: TRBJ1-2; v_gene: TRBV5-5; d_gene: .; abundance: few
CDR3nt: TGTGCCAGCAGTGGGGGACAGGGGAGGGAGACCCAGTACTTC; CDR3aa: CASSGGQGRETQYF; j_gene: TRBJ2-5; v_gene: TRBV12-3/TRBV12-4; d_gene: TRBD1; abundance: once
CDR3nt: TGTGCCAGCAGCGTAGGACAGAGCCTAGCCTACGAGCAGTACTTC; CDR3aa: CASSVGQSLAYEQYF; j_gene: TRBJ2-7; v_gene: TRBV9; d_gene: .; abundance: many
CDR3nt: TGTGCCAGCAGCCTGGACAGGGTATCCTACGAGCAGTACTTC; CDR3aa: CASSLDRVSYEQYF; j_gene: TRBJ2-7; v_gene: TRBV28; d_gene: TRBD1; abundance: .
CDR3nt: TGTGCCAGCAGCCAAGAGGCCAGTTCATCCGGGAGGGCAGGAGAGCAGTACTTC; CDR3aa: CASSQEASSSGRAGEQYF; j_gene: TRBJ2-7; v_gene: TRBV4-2; d_gene: TRBD2; abundance: .
CDR3nt: TGTGCCAGCGAAGCGGCAAGCTCCTACGAGCAGTACTTC; CDR3aa: CASEAASSYEQYF; j_gene: TRBJ2-7; v_gene: TRBV28; d_gene: .; abundance: many
CDR3nt: TGTGCCACCAGTGATCCCAATTTCGAGCAGTACTTC; CDR3aa: CATSDPNFEQYF; j_gene: TRBJ2-7; v_gene: TRBV24-1; d_gene: .; abundance: .
CDR3nt: TGTGCCAGCAGCCAAGACAGGATTAACTATGGCTACACCTTC; CDR3aa: CASSQDRINYGYTF; j_gene: TRBJ1-2; v_gene: TRBV5-8; d_gene: .; abundance: few
CDR3nt: TGTGCTACCCGGGTTCAGAACATCGGGGAGCTGTTTTTT; CDR3aa: CATRVQNIGELFF; j_gene: TRBJ2-2; v_gene: TRBV11-2; d_gene: .; abundance: .
CDR3nt: TGTGCCAGCAGTTACTCTTGGACAGGGCCCTACAATGAGCAGTTCTTC; CDR3aa: CASSYSWTGPYNEQFF; j_gene: TRBJ2-1; v_gene: TRBV6-2/TRBV6-3; d_gene: TRBD1; abundance: many
CDR3nt: TGTGCCAGCAGTTTGACTAGCGGACCCTACGAGCAGTACTTC; CDR3aa: CASSLTSGPYEQYF; j_gene: TRBJ2-7; v_gene: TRBV6-2/TRBV6-3; d_gene: TRBD2; abundance: once
CDR3nt: TGTGCCAGCAGTGAAGAGGGAAAATGGAATTCACCCCTCCACTTT; CDR3aa: CASSEEGKWNSPLHF; j_gene: TRBJ1-6; v_gene: TRBV2; d_gene: .; abundance: few
CDR3nt: TGTGCCAGCAGCGTAGATTCTGGGATCGAGCAGTACTTC; CDR3aa: CASSVDSGIEQYF; j_gene: TRBJ2-7; v_gene: TRBV9; d_gene: .; abundance: .
CDR3nt: TGTGCCAGCAGCTACACCGGTTCCGGGGAGCTGTTTTTT; CDR3aa: CASSYTGSGELFF; j_gene: TRBJ2-2; v_gene: TRBV7-9; d_gene: .; abundance: .
CDR3nt: TGCTGTGCTAGGCGGGATGGGCTCAGCACAGATACGCAGTATTTT; CDR3aa: CCARRDGLSTDTQYF; j_gene: TRBJ2-3; v_gene: TRBV20-1; d_gene: .; abundance: .
CDR3nt: TGTGCCAGCAGCTCCGACCTTACTGGGGAGCTGTTTTTT; CDR3aa: CASSSDLTGELFF; j_gene: TRBJ2-2; v_gene: TRBV5-8; d_gene: .; abundance: .
CDR3nt: TGTGCCAGCAGCTTAAGGTCAGCCAAAGAGACCCAGTACTTC; CDR3aa: CASSLRSAKETQYF; j_gene: TRBJ2-5; v_gene: TRBV11-2; d_gene: .; abundance: once
CDR3nt: TGTGCTAGCAGCCCCCTCAGCGGGAGGGTCGGGGAGCTGTTTTTT; CDR3aa: CASSPLSGRVGELFF; j_gene: TRBJ2-2; v_gene: TRBV7-7; d_gene: TRBD2; abundance: many
CDR3nt: TGTGCCAGCGTGGGGATAGAAAGTTACGAGCAGTACTTC; CDR3aa: CASVGIESYEQYF; j_gene: TRBJ2-7; v_gene: TRBV7-8; d_gene: .; abundance: .
CDR3nt: TGCGCCAGCAGCTTGGCCCAATCAACTCCCGTCTATAATTCACCCCTCCACTTT; CDR3aa: CASSLAQSTPVYNSPLHF; j_gene: TRBJ1-6; v_gene: TRBV5-1; d_gene: .; abundance: .
CDR3nt: TGTGCCAGCAGCTTAGTTCATCGCCACAGGGCCCAAGAGACCCAGTACTTC; CDR3aa: CASSLVHRHRAQETQYF; j_gene: TRBJ2-5; v_gene: TRBV7-9; d_gene: .; abundance: few
CDR3nt: TGTGCCAGCAGCGATCGGACGTACTACGAGCAGTACTTC; CDR3aa: CASSDRTYYEQYF; j_gene: TRBJ2-7; v_gene: TRBV7-2; d_gene: .; abundance: .
CDR3nt: TGTGCCAGCAGCCCATCGGGACTCTCATCCACAGATACGCAGTATTTT; CDR3aa: CASSPSGLSSTDTQYF; j_gene: TRBJ2-3; v_gene: TRBV3-1; d_gene: .; abundance: many
CDR3nt: TGTGCCAGCTCACCAGGGCAGGGACATAATTCACCCCTCCACTTT; CDR3aa: CASSPGQGHNSPLHF; j_gene: TRBJ1-6; v_gene: TRBV18; d_gene: .; abundance: few
CDR3nt: TGTGCCAGCAGCTCCGGGACAGGGCGCAATGAGCAGTTCTTC; CDR3aa: CASSSGTGRNEQFF; j_gene: TRBJ2-1; v_gene: TRBV7-6; d_gene: TRBD1; abundance: few
CDR3nt: TGTGCCAGCAGTCAGGGACTAGCGGGAAGCACAGATACGCAGTATTTT; CDR3aa: CASSQGLAGSTDTQYF; j_gene: TRBJ2-3; v_gene: TRBV28; d_gene: TRBD2; abundance: many
CDR3nt: TGTGCCAGCAGCTCGGACCGGGAACAAGAGACCCAGTACTTC; CDR3aa: CASSSDREQETQYF; j_gene: TRBJ2-5; v_gene: TRBV11-2; d_gene: .; abundance: .
CDR3nt: TGCGCCAGCAGCTTAAGTTGGGGGGATGAGCAGTTCTTC; CDR3aa: CASSLSWGDEQFF; j_gene: TRBJ2-1; v_gene: TRBV4-3; d_gene: .; abundance: .